The clone carrying this T cell receptor (beta chain) was recorded a few times. The template was RNA from unsorted bulk tissue. More than 3 cm separated this lung sample from the edge of the tumor. Donors were chemotherapy-naive, newly diagnosed lung cancer surgical patients in China, August–late 2014. These data belong to a study of tumor and adjacent non-tumor tissue in lung cancer. Study context: Histology: around twelve adenocarcinoma, a couple of squamous cell carcinoma, 1 small cell lung cancer.

TCRbeta libraries were built with three rounds of nested PCR, modified from ARM-PCR. TCRdb itself ran the multiplex PCR reads through MiXCR, one entry per CDR3 protein. The top ten hold about two fifths of the sample, which has 60,000 to 85,000 distinct CDR3 sequences, over 60% seen once. Germline loops: CDR1 MNHEY, CDR2 SVGEGT. This CDR3 comprises 14 residues. Trimming pared 8 bases from V and 7 bases from J, leaving 18 bases between. This sequence originates from an older man with non-small cell lung cancer. The chain combines TRBV6-2 or TRBV6-3 with TRBJ1-5, with D perhaps TRBD1 (6 bases). The material sequenced was distant non-tumor lung tissue. The CDR3 region is CASCRTGAGQPQHF. The CDR3 coding sequence is TGTGCCAGCTGCAGGACGGGGGCGGGGCAGCCCCAGCATTTT.